This T cell receptor beta chain was identified in a study of T cells after posttransplantation cyclophosphamide. Whole-study findings and limits: Skin or GI-infiltrating T cells shared few TRB sequences with blood.

The related graft donor's blood sample was taken on the day of bone marrow donation. Libraries were prepared by immunoSEQ multiplex PCR; TCRdb keeps only in-frame clonotypes and omits some of them. In the table there are around 47,000 clones, 94% of which are singletons. Germline V gene sequence: CDR1 SGHDT, CDR2 YYEEEE. The CDR3 length is 14 residues. Trimming removed 0 bases from V and 3 bases from J; junction bases left unmatched: 3. In the case of this clone: What it binds is unknown.

The V gene is TRBV5-6, the J gene TRBJ2-7; 7 bases are a match to TRBD2. The TCR originated in a young woman in good health and a related stem cell transplant donor. The sequencing sample was made of PBMCs. This CDR3 reads CASSLAGGGYEQYF. The CDR3 DNA reads as TGTGCCAGCAGCTTGGCTGGGGGGGGCTACGAGCAGTACTTC.